A single sample gave rise to the 21 T cell receptor beta chains below, sequenced in a study of blood T cell repertoires in COVID-19. Assay used: immunoSEQ multiplex PCR; TCRdb lists only in-frame clones, some missing. This table holds approximately 100,000 clones, about four fifths found once. Sample: peripheral blood. These receptors were collected from a woman aged 80 or over with active or convalescent COVID-19.

The CDR3 bases are TGTGCCAGCAGTTTGCGGGAAGCTGAAGCTTTCTTT. As protein: CASSLREAEAFF. This chain uses TRBV12-3 or TRBV12-4 with TRBJ1-1; D unresolved. The CDR3 consists of 12 residues. V lost 3 bases to trimming and J lost 6 bases, with 8 bases between them.

The chain couples TRBV7-2 to TRBJ1-1; 7 positions agree with TRBD1. This CDR3 has 15 amino acids. V dropped 7 bases and J dropped 5; count of bases not matched to a gene: 13. CDR1 and CDR2 (germline): SGHTA, FQGNSA. Here the CDR3 DNA reads TGTGCCAGCAACGTTCGACAGGGACCAGGAACTGAAGCTTTCTTT. This codes for CASNVRQGPGTEAFF.

The V gene is TRBV11-3, the J gene TRBJ1-1; possibly TRBD1 for D (5 bases). The CDR3 has 17 residues. V was trimmed by 5 bases and J by 3 bases, leaving 22 bases between them. The germline CDR1 and CDR2 sequences are SGHNT and YENEEA. The CDR3 DNA sequence: TGTGCCAGCAGCGCTGGTCCGGGCCGACCGGGGGACACTGAAGCTTTCTTT. It yields the protein CASSAGPGRPGDTEAFF.

The chain combines TRBV11-2 with TRBJ1-4; 9 bases agree with TRBD1. The length of the CDR3 is 14 residues. Germline V gives CDR1 SGHAT, CDR2 FQNNGV. Losses at the gene ends were 6 bases for V and 8 bases for J; bases not matched to a gene: 7. The CDR3 DNA is TGTGCCAGCAGTTATACAGGGGGCAAAGAAAAACTGTTTTTT. It encodes CASSYTGGKEKLFF.

This clone was picked up a small number of times. This chain connects TRBV19 to TRBJ1-2; 8 nucleotides match TRBD1. The germline V gene encodes CDR1 LNHDA and CDR2 SQIVND (reference sequence). Germline trimming cut 3 bases from V and 4 bases from J; bases unmatched to any gene: 10. The CDR3 is 16 residues long. CDR3 residues: CASSIPPGQAAYGYTF. The CDR3 coding sequence is TGTGCCAGTAGTATCCCACCGGGACAGGCCGCCTATGGCTACACCTTC.

The chain is built from TRBV29-1 and TRBJ2-1; 7 bases are a match to TRBD1. The CDR3 extends over 14 amino acids. CDR1 SQVTM and CDR2 ANQGSEA come from the germline V gene. The ends lost 2 bases at V and 7 bases at J; junction bases unmatched: 8. CDR3 protein: CSVEYVRGRNEQFF. CDR3 sequence (DNA): TGCAGCGTTGAATACGTGAGGGGGCGGAATGAGCAGTTCTTC.

A few counts support this clone. CDR3 loop: CASSSTSGGGHITSYNEQFF. Written as DNA, the CDR3 is TGTGCCAGCAGCTCCACTAGCGGGGGGGGCCATATAACATCCTACAATGAGCAGTTCTTC. This chain links TRBV5-4 with TRBJ2-1; 13 bases are a match to TRBD2. There are 20 residues in the CDR3. Trimming took 3 bases from V and 1 from J; bases not matched to a gene: 13. Germline V gene sequence: CDR1 SGHNT, CDR2 YYREEE (reference sequence).

The CDR3 here is CASSYPRGEQYF. In DNA form, the CDR3 reads TGTGCCAGCAGCTACCCTAGGGGCGAGCAGTACTTC. The gene calls are TRBV11-2 and TRBJ2-7, with D maybe TRBD1 (5 bases). The germline V gene encodes CDR1 SGHAT and CDR2 FQNNGV. V was shortened by 4 bases and J by 6 bases, with 10 bases between the two germline ends. The CDR3 contains 12 residues.

The chain couples TRBV7-6 to TRBJ2-1; D uncertain. This CDR3 has 13 residues. Trimming stripped 3 bases from V and 9 bases from J, with 12 bases between. Germline V gives CDR1 SGHVS, CDR2 FNYEAQ. The CDR3 bases are TGTGCCAGCAGCTTGGTTTACCTCGGTGAGCAGTTCTTC. This encodes CASSLVYLGEQFF.

The chain has TRBV7-9 and TRBJ2-7, with 7 nucleotides matching TRBD1. The CDR3 covers 15 residues. J was trimmed by 5 bases and V by 4 bases; bases with no gene match: 11. Germline V gives CDR1 SEHNR, CDR2 FQNEAQ (reference sequence). The CDR3 loop is CASSSRTGSYDEQYF. The CDR3 bases are TGTGCCAGCAGCTCTCGGACAGGATCATACGACGAGCAGTACTTC.

The V gene is TRBV2, the J gene TRBJ1-1; 7 positions agree with TRBD1. Germline V CDR1 and CDR2: SNHLY, FYNNEI. The ends lost 6 bases at V and 4 bases at J; junction bases unmatched: 8. This CDR3 has 14 amino acids. This chain's CDR3 is CASRTDRTGTEAFF. The CDR3, as DNA: TGTGCCAGCAGGACGGACAGGACGGGCACTGAAGCTTTCTTT. The full variable domain, in which reference TRBV2 and TRBJ1-1 provide the parts outside the CDR3, is EPEVTQTPSHQVTQMGQEVILRCVPISNHLYFYWYRQILGQKVEFLVSFYNNEISEKSEIFDDQFSVERPDGSNFTLKIRSTKLEDSAMYFCASRTDRTGTEAFFGQGTRLTVV.

This sequence joins TRBV4-1 and TRBJ2-7; a possible D gene is TRBD1 (5 bases). V was cut by 2 bases and J by 2 bases, with 19 bases left in between. The germline gives CDR1 MGHRA, CDR2 YSYEKL. The CDR3 totals 17 residues. The CDR3 is CASSQPIKGPTTYEQYF. The CDR3 DNA sequence: TGCGCCAGCAGCCAACCCATCAAGGGGCCTACGACCTACGAGCAGTACTTC.

This clone occurred a few times. CDR3 nucleotides: TGTGCCAGCAGGGACAGGGAGAGCTCCTATAATTCACCCCTCCACTTT. Its translation: CASRDRESSYNSPLHF. The V gene is TRBV2, the J gene TRBJ1-6; 8 bases fit TRBD1. V shed 6 bases, J shed 0 bases, and the junction held 4 bases outside the gene matches. Germline loops: CDR1 SNHLY, CDR2 FYNNEI. This CDR3 is built from 16 residues.

The chain uses TRBV24-1 and TRBJ2-5; TRBD2 matches at 10 bases. Trimming at V came to 4 bases and at J to 6 bases, leaving 4 bases not matched to a gene. Germline V lookup: CDR1 KGHDR, CDR2 SFDVKD. The CDR3 has 14 residues. In DNA form, the CDR3 reads TGTGCCACCAGTGAAGCGGGAGGGCAAAAGACCCAGTACTTC. As protein: CATSEAGGQKTQYF.

This chain uses TRBV19 with TRBJ2-1; tentative D call: TRBD1 (5 bases). There are 15 residues in the CDR3. V was shortened by 3 bases and J by 8 bases, with 17 bases between the two germline ends. Germline CDR1 and CDR2: LNHDA and SQIVND (reference sequence). The CDR3 sequence is CASSMAGALRDEQFF. Written as DNA, the CDR3 is TGTGCCAGTAGTATGGCTGGGGCGCTGAGAGATGAGCAGTTCTTC.

This clone has a single count. The rearrangement links TRBV7-8 to TRBJ1-1; D is perhaps TRBD1 (6 bases). This CDR3 spans 14 amino acids. Trimming removed 5 bases from V and 1 base from J, with 11 bases in between. From germline, CDR1 is SGHVS and CDR2 FQNEAQ. CDR3 in amino acids: CASSDKTGNTEAFF. Here the CDR3 DNA reads TGTGCCAGCAGCGACAAGACAGGGAACACTGAAGCTTTCTTT.

The chain couples TRBV27 to TRBJ1-4, with 8 nucleotides matching TRBD1. J was trimmed by 3 bases and V by 4 bases; bases with no gene match: 7. Germline V gene sequence: CDR1 MNHEY, CDR2 SMNVEV (reference sequence). The CDR3 sequence is 16 residues long. Here the CDR3 reads CASSSNPTGANEKLFF. DNA of the CDR3: TGTGCCAGCAGTTCCAATCCGACAGGGGCTAATGAAAAACTGTTTTTT.

The chain couples TRBV19 to TRBJ1-5; 9 nucleotides agree with TRBD1. This CDR3 has 17 residues. The ends lost 2 bases at V and 2 bases at J; junction bases unmatched: 7. Germline V gene data show CDR1 as LNHDA and CDR2 as SQIVND (reference sequence). CDR3 residues: CASSISGTGRGNQPQHF. CDR3 nucleotide sequence: TGTGCCAGTAGTATAAGTGGGACAGGGAGGGGCAATCAGCCCCAGCATTTT.

The chain combines TRBV5-4 with TRBJ1-1, with 7 bases fitting TRBD1. CDR3 size: 16 residues. Germline CDR1 and CDR2: SGHNT and YYREEE (reference sequence). J was trimmed by 0 bases and V by 2 bases; bases with no gene match: 7. The chain's CDR3 is CASSFLRTGMNTEAFF. The CDR3 region has the DNA TGTGCCAGCAGCTTTCTTAGGACAGGAATGAACACTGAAGCTTTCTTT.

The rearrangement joins TRBV18 to TRBJ1-1; 7 nucleotides match TRBD1. Germline CDR1 KGHSH, CDR2 LQKENI. J gave up 2 bases and V 4 bases, and 16 bases lay outside the gene matches. The CDR3 is 18 amino acids. DNA for the CDR3: TGTGCCAGCTCACTCTCACGCTCCCCAGGGGGAACAAACACTGAAGCTTTCTTT. This encodes CASSLSRSPGGTNTEAFF.

The chain is built from TRBV9 and TRBJ1-2, with D perhaps TRBD1 (5 bases). CDR3 length equals 16 residues. V gave up 0 bases and J gave up 8 bases, with 20 bases separating them. Per the germline V gene, CDR1 is SGDLS and CDR2 is YYNGEE. The chain's CDR3 is CASSVGGFQAAGGYTF. The DNA for the CDR3 is TGTGCCAGCAGCGTAGGGGGGTTCCAGGCGGCGGGAGGCTACACCTTC.